This T cell receptor (beta chain) was observed in a study of blood T cell repertoires in COVID-19. Across the study: The origin of the acute and convalescent COVID-19 samples was the United States, Italy and Spain.

The V segment lost 4 bases and the J segment 3 bases; nucleotides outside the gene matches: 4. Germline V gene sequence: CDR1 SGHDT, CDR2 YYEEEE. CDR3 length: 13 residues. Sequencing was performed with immunoSEQ multiplex PCR; in TCRdb, only in-frame clones are kept and a portion is missing. This sample has some 110,000 clones, with around 76% found just once. This clone was seen a few times. Sequencing was performed on peripheral blood. This chain links TRBV5-6 with TRBJ2-7; 7 bases match TRBD1. The clonotype comes from a woman aged 70 to 79 with acute or convalescent COVID-19. The CDR3 DNA sequence: TGTGCCAGCAGCGGGGGACAGCACTACGAGCAGTACTTC. Residues: CASSGGQHYEQYF.